These 28 T cell receptor beta chains came from one sample sequenced in a study of ipilimumab plus nivolumab after autologous stem cell transplantation. Clones were read by immunoSEQ multiplex PCR, and TCRdb kept only the in-frame ones, dropping some. In the table there are approximately 80,000 clones, approximately 83% of which are singletons. The material sequenced was PBMCs, taken in a trial of ipilimumab plus nivolumab as post-transplant consolidation. The receptors originated from a male donor with diffuse large B-cell lymphoma.

The chain recombines TRBV5-1 with TRBJ2-3; no clear D gene. This CDR3 is 14 amino acids long. Trimming pared 0 bases from V and 0 bases from J, leaving 5 bases between. CDR1 and CDR2 (germline): SGHRS, YFSETQ. CDR3 sequence reads: CASSLVSSTDTQYF. In DNA form, the CDR3 reads TGCGCCAGCAGCTTGGTTTCGAGCACAGATACGCAGTATTTT.

The genes are TRBV5-4 and TRBJ1-2, with a possible D match to TRBD1 (6 bases). Trimming cost V 4 bases and J 6 bases, with 22 bases left between them. The CDR3 has 16 amino acids. Germline V gene data show CDR1 as SGHNT and CDR2 as YYREEE (reference sequence). CDR3 coding DNA: TGTGCCAGCAGCCCAAGTAGGGGGGCGCAGATTGATGGCTACACCTTC. Amino acids: CASSPSRGAQIDGYTF.

The gene calls are TRBV6-6 and TRBJ2-7; 9 bases map to TRBD1. The germline CDR1 and CDR2 sequences are MNHNY and SVGAGI (reference sequence). V was clipped by 7 bases and J by 7 bases; unmatched bases: 11. The CDR3 loop spans 14 amino acids. The chain's CDR3 is CASTLLQGAEEQYF. The CDR3 DNA sequence: TGTGCCAGCACCCTACTACAGGGGGCGGAAGAGCAGTACTTC.

The CDR3 sequence is CASSPSLTGPTEAFF. The CDR3 DNA reads as TGTGCCAGCTCACCCTCTTTGACAGGGCCCACTGAAGCTTTCTTT. The chain couples TRBV18 to TRBJ1-1; 7 bases are shared with TRBD1. The junction had 8 bases not matched to a gene; V was cut back by 3 bases and J by 4 bases. Looked up from germline, CDR1 is KGHSH and CDR2 is LQKENI. The CDR3 length is 15 residues.

The chain employs TRBV11-2 and TRBJ2-5; a possible D gene is TRBD2 (6 bases). There are 13 residues in the CDR3. Germline CDR1 SGHAT, CDR2 FQNNGV. V lost 4 bases to trimming and J lost 4 bases, with 10 bases between them. As DNA, the CDR3 is TGTGCCAGCAGCTCGGGACTGATAGAGACCCAGTACTTC. Translated, it gives CASSSGLIETQYF.

The V call is TRBV27, the J call TRBJ1-2, with 10 bases aligning to TRBD1. The germline V gene encodes CDR1 MNHEY and CDR2 SMNVEV (reference sequence). The CDR3 covers 15 residues. J was trimmed by 8 bases and V by 5 bases; bases with no gene match: 11. CDR3 coding DNA: TGTGCCAGCAGTCCATGGGACAGGGGCAGGGAGGGCTACACCTTC. Amino acids: CASSPWDRGREGYTF.

This rearrangement joins TRBV11-2 to TRBJ2-5; unclear D gene. V was shortened by 5 bases and J by 7 bases, with 17 bases between the two germline ends. CDR1 and CDR2 from the germline V gene are SGHAT and FQNNGV. The CDR3 is made up of 14 amino acids. CDR3 loop: CASSLGNFLGTQYF. The CDR3 region has the DNA TGTGCCAGCAGCCTTGGGAATTTCCTCGGGACCCAGTACTTC.

The rearrangement joins TRBV29-1 to TRBJ1-2; D call uncertain. The CDR3 totals 12 residues. The V and J ends lost 1 base and 4 bases respectively, with 7 bases between them. Germline CDR1 reads SQVTM; CDR2 reads ANQGSEA. CDR3 sequence (DNA): TGCAGCGTTGAAGGGGTTCCCTATGGCTACACCTTC. Protein product: CSVEGVPYGYTF. Using reference TRBV29-1 and TRBJ1-2 for the parts outside the CDR3, the full variable domain is SAVISQKPSRDICQRGTSLTIQCQVDSQVTMMFWYRQQPGQSLTLIATANQGSEATYESGFVIDKFPISRPNLTFSTLTVSNMSPEDSSIYLCSVEGVPYGYTFGSGTRLTVV.

The V call is TRBV11-2, the J call TRBJ2-1; the D gene is possibly TRBD1 (6 bases). The germline CDR1 and CDR2 sequences are SGHAT and FQNNGV. Between the trimmed V and J ends, which lost 6 bases and 0 bases, there was a span of 18 bases. The CDR3 sequence is 17 residues long. This CDR3 reads CASRQRTASDSYNEQFF. The CDR3 bases are TGTGCCAGCAGACAAAGGACAGCGTCCGACTCCTACAATGAGCAGTTCTTC.

The chain links TRBV4-3 to TRBJ2-2; perhaps TRBD2 as D (6 bases). CDR1 is LGHNA, CDR2 YSLEER, per germline. Trimming left V 0 bases short and J 6 bases short, with 14 bases between. The CDR3 length is 16 residues. In nucleotides, the CDR3 is TGCGCCAGCAGCCAAGATCCGCCTACGGGGGCCGGGGAGCTGTTTTTT. Its translation: CASSQDPPTGAGELFF.

This rearrangement joins TRBV6-1 to TRBJ2-1, with D tentatively TRBD1 (8 bases). CDR3 length equals 13 residues. The V end lost 9 bases, the J end lost 5 bases, and 14 bases lay between the germline ends. In germline, CDR1 is MNHNS, CDR2 SASEGT. CDR3 bases: TGTGCCAGTGACAGGGGACTACACAATGAGCAGTTCTTC. Encoded protein: CASDRGLHNEQFF.

The rearrangement uses TRBV6-5 and TRBJ2-1, with TRBD1 matching over 8 bases. Germline loops: CDR1 MNHEY, CDR2 SVGAGI. There are 14 residues in the CDR3. V shed 7 bases and J 9 bases; nucleotides not matched to a gene: 11. CDR3 region: CASMDASRGLEQFF. CDR3 coding DNA: TGTGCCAGCATGGACGCCTCCAGGGGGCTTGAGCAGTTCTTC.

The chain is built from TRBV6-5 and TRBJ1-3; D is undetermined. Germline V gives CDR1 MNHEY, CDR2 SVGAGI. Trimming took 6 bases from V and 4 from J, leaving 4 bases between them. The CDR3 covers 11 residues. The CDR3 DNA reads as TGTGCCAGCAGGGAGGGAAACACCATATATTTT. Encoded protein: CASREGNTIYF.

The chain has TRBV19 and TRBJ1-5; weak D call: TRBD1 (5 bases). Trimming took 4 bases from V and 11 from J, leaving 18 bases between them. The CDR3 covers 14 residues. Germline CDR1 is LNHDA and CDR2 is SQIVND (reference sequence). The CDR3 sequence: CASSTAGAGKAQHF. The CDR3 coding sequence is TGTGCCAGTAGTACTGCCGGGGCTGGAAAGGCCCAGCATTTT.

V and J are TRBV7-9 and TRBJ1-1, with D hard to call. Germline loops: CDR1 SEHNR, CDR2 FQNEAQ (reference sequence). V shed 5 bases and J shed 0 bases, with 13 bases lying between them. This CDR3 is built from 15 residues. CDR3 bases: TGTGCCAGCAGCCGTGGGTCAGAAATGAACACTGAAGCTTTCTTT. Translation: CASSRGSEMNTEAFF.

The V call is TRBV2, the J call TRBJ1-2; 7 nucleotides align to TRBD1. J was trimmed by 4 bases and V by 7 bases; bases with no gene match: 18. CDR3 size: 17 residues. Germline-derived CDR1 and CDR2 are SNHLY and FYNNEI. The CDR3 is CASIPTLPTGKFYGYTF. In nucleotides, the CDR3 is TGTGCCAGCATTCCTACTCTCCCGACAGGGAAGTTCTATGGCTACACCTTC.

The sample holds a few counts of this clone. The genes are TRBV10-2 and TRBJ1-1; 7 bases are a match to TRBD1. This CDR3 region has 14 residues. CDR1 is WSHSY and CDR2 is SAAADI in the germline V gene. V trimming: 7 bases; J trimming: 1 base; junction bases outside the gene matches: 6. CDR3 amino acids: CASTETGKNTEAFF. CDR3 nucleotides: TGCGCCAGCACCGAGACAGGGAAGAACACTGAAGCTTTCTTT.

The chain uses TRBV15 and TRBJ2-2, with 7 bases fitting TRBD2. This CDR3 has 15 residues. The V gene's germline CDR1 is LNHNV and CDR2 YYDKDF (reference sequence). The V gene end was trimmed by 5 bases and the J gene end by 4 bases; junction bases not matched to a gene: 7. The CDR3 bases are TGTGCCACCAGCTCTGGCGTAGCGGGCACCGGGGAGCTGTTTTTT. Protein product: CATSSGVAGTGELFF. The full variable domain, completed using reference TRBV15 and TRBJ2-2, is DAMVIQNPRYQVTQFGKPVTLSCSQTLNHNVMYWYQQKSSQAPKLLFHYYDKDFNNEADTPDNFQSRRPNTSFCFLDIRSPGLGDTAMYLCATSSGVAGTGELFFGEGSRLTVL.

The chain links TRBV11-1 to TRBJ2-7, with TRBD1 identical over 8 bases. The germline V gene has CDR1 SGHAT and CDR2 FQDESV (reference sequence). The V and J ends lost 1 base and 6 bases, in that order; junction bases with no gene match: 5. The CDR3 runs to 14 residues. This chain's CDR3 is CASSLDRGTGEQYF. CDR3 coding DNA: TGTGCCAGCAGCTTAGACAGGGGGACTGGCGAGCAGTACTTC.

The V gene is TRBV4-2, the J gene TRBJ1-2; D gene unclear. The CDR3 is 12 amino acids. Trimming took 6 bases from V and 8 from J, leaving 13 bases between them. Germline V lookup: CDR1 LGHNA, CDR2 YNFKEQ. The CDR3 DNA reads as TGTGCCAGCAGGTGGGGAGGGAACGGCTACACCTTC. It encodes CASRWGGNGYTF.

The rearrangement uses TRBV30 and TRBJ1-4, with D perhaps TRBD1 (5 bases). Germline lookup yields CDR1 GTSNPN and CDR2 SVGIG (reference sequence). The ends were cut back, 7 bases at V and 0 bases at J, with 12 bases in the middle. This CDR3 contains 14 residues. The CDR3 spells CASQGVATNEKLFF. The CDR3 bases are TGTGCCTCCCAGGGAGTTGCAACTAATGAAAAACTGTTTTTT.

By frequency in the sample, this clone is medium-sized (0.01 to 0.1%). V gene TRBV27 combines with J gene TRBJ1-6; possible D gene TRBD1, 5 bases. The CDR3 totals 19 residues. With 3 bases removed from V and 5 bases from J, the gap between germline ends came to 23 bases. CDR1 is MNHEY, CDR2 SMNVEV, per germline (reference sequence). The CDR3 protein is CASSFSVPTRGVNNSPLHF. In DNA, the CDR3 is TGTGCCAGCAGTTTTAGTGTGCCTACCCGGGGCGTTAATAATTCACCCCTCCACTTT.

J is TRBJ2-3 and V is TRBV7-2, with 7 bases identical to TRBD2. Germline V gene sequence: CDR1 SGHTA, CDR2 FQGNSA. This CDR3 is built from 14 residues. V shed 6 bases and J 4 bases; nucleotides not matched to a gene: 7. The CDR3 DNA sequence: TGTGCCAGCAGTGGACTAGTTGCCCCAGATACGCAGTATTTT. Translating it yields CASSGLVAPDTQYF.

For this clone: This sample also contains other DNA sequences that code for the same CDR3. The V gene is TRBV30, the J gene TRBJ2-7; D may correspond to TRBD1 or TRBD2 (5 bases each). V was clipped by 4 bases and J by 2 bases, with 9 bases between them. Per germline, CDR1 GTSNPN and CDR2 SVGIG (reference sequence). This CDR3 is built from 12 residues. CDR3 amino acids: CAWNPGPYEQYF. CDR3 sequence (DNA): TGTGCCTGGAATCCGGGGCCCTACGAGCAGTACTTC.

The chain links TRBV6-5 to TRBJ1-4; D perhaps matches TRBD1 (5 bases). The germline V and J ends were trimmed by 7 bases and 7 bases, with 13 bases remaining between them. Germline V CDR1 and CDR2: MNHEY, SVGAGI. The CDR3 has 13 amino acids. CDR3 DNA: TGTGCCAGCACGGAGGTGGGGGGTGAAAAACTGTTTTTT. Its protein product is CASTEVGGEKLFF.

This clone was picked up one time. The gene calls are TRBV2 and TRBJ1-4, with D possibly being TRBD1 (5 bases). The CDR3 is 12 residues long. V lost 8 bases and J lost 8, with 12 bases in between. The germline V gene has CDR1 SNHLY and CDR2 FYNNEI. Here the CDR3 DNA reads TGTGCCAGCTCCTCCGAGGGGGAAAAACTGTTTTTT. This sequence encodes CASSSEGEKLFF.

The chain is built from TRBV7-2 and TRBJ2-7; 7 positions match TRBD2. The CDR3 has 14 amino acids. Germline-derived CDR1 and CDR2 are SGHTA and FQGNSA. Trimming at V came to 5 bases and at J to 4 bases, leaving 8 bases not matched to a gene. The CDR3 bases are TGTGCCAGCAGCCGGGGGACTAACAGGTACGAGCAGTACTTC. Residues: CASSRGTNRYEQYF.

The chain employs TRBV2 and TRBJ2-3; D tentatively fits TRBD1 or TRBD2 (5 bases each). The CDR3 is 12 amino acids. CDR1 is SNHLY, CDR2 FYNNEI, per germline. V dropped 6 bases and J dropped 5 bases, with 9 bases sitting between them. The CDR3 here is CASRERGDTQYF. CDR3 sequence (DNA): TGTGCCAGCAGGGAGAGGGGAGATACGCAGTATTTT.